The present TCR beta chain was sequenced within a study of PD-1 blockade in classical Hodgkin lymphoma. The time point here: newly diagnosed, previously untreated cHL patient sample. Thawed PBMCs yielded CD4+ T cells through magnetic negative selection. A comparison was provided by newly diagnosed, untreated classical Hodgkin lymphoma PBMCs. About this clone: Antigen unknown.

The data were produced by immunoSEQ multiplex PCR, yet TCRdb's version contains in-frame clones alone and is incomplete. The data show about 22,000 clones, about 89% seen once. Study results and caveats: There remain no defined causes for the repertoire differences, which possibly reflect disease activity or prior therapy. It was reported that newly diagnosed patients had less baseline TCR diversity than healthy donors.

This CDR3 is 15 amino acids long. Germline lookup yields CDR1 LGHNA and CDR2 YSLEER. The junction had 13 bases not matched to a gene; V was cut back by 4 bases and J by 8 bases. This receptor was obtained from a human donor with classical Hodgkin lymphoma. V and J are TRBV4-3 and TRBJ1-2, with 7 bases lining up with TRBD1. Source material: CD4+ T cells from blood. In DNA, the CDR3 is TGCGCCAGCAGCCTTTCGACAGGGACGAACAAAGGCTACACCTTC. Its protein product is CASSLSTGTNKGYTF.